The source of this T cell receptor (beta chain) is a study of T cells in Graves' hyperthyroidism and ophthalmopathy. This clonotype was counted many times. This CDR3 is 17 amino acids long. Germline CDR1 is MGHRA and CDR2 is YSYEKL. After removal of 4 bases from V and 1 base from J, the junction contained 12 bases not matched to a gene. From RNA transcripts, TCR beta CDR3 regions were amplified. RT-PCR in the first round (using the HTBI primer set) targeted the TCR CDR3. Using its own MiXCR run on the multiplex PCR reads, TCRdb lists one record per CDR3 protein. The sample has some 550,000 distinct CDR3 sequences, around 21% seen once. Each patient was aged 18 to 65 and had newly diagnosed hyperthyroidism of under 2 months' duration.

J is TRBJ1-1 and V is TRBV4-1; 7 bases map to TRBD1. Sample: blood. The sequence was collected from a man in his late teens or twenties with Graves' hyperthyroidism. The CDR3: CASSPGWGDSQNTEAFF. The DNA for the CDR3 is TGCGCCAGCAGCCCGGGGTGGGGGGACAGCCAGAACACTGAAGCTTTCTTT.